Listed below are T cell receptor beta chains from one sample, sequenced in a study of T cell responses to AZD1222 COVID-19 vaccine. Generated by immunoSEQ multiplex PCR, the TCRdb table keeps only in-frame clones and is missing some. The data hold some 130,000 clones, with about 90% observed a single time. The sample was peripheral blood, taken on day 0 of AZD1222 vaccination. All receptors derive from an adult in good health. Both conserved end residues are part of each CDR3. A D gene is named only where the DNA matches it firmly. Clone size appears in some rows only: once, few, many, or a class for an expanded clone.

d_call: .; j_call: TRBJ2-7; clone_size: .; v_call: TRBV7-8; cdr3_aa: CASSTASGNLLEQYF; cdr3_nt: TGTGCCAGCAGTACCGCTTCGGGGAACCTTCTCGAGCAGTACTTC
d_call: .; j_call: TRBJ2-1; clone_size: .; v_call: TRBV5-1; cdr3_aa: CASSPLGDNEQFF; cdr3_nt: TGCGCCAGCAGCCCTCTTGGGGACAATGAGCAGTTCTTC
d_call: .; j_call: TRBJ1-4; clone_size: .; v_call: TRBV6-5; cdr3_aa: CASRTGFAEKLFF; cdr3_nt: TGTGCCAGCAGAACAGGGTTTGCTGAAAAACTGTTTTTT
d_call: .; j_call: TRBJ1-2; clone_size: .; v_call: TRBV5-8; cdr3_aa: CASSLAGAMGYGYTF; cdr3_nt: TGTGCCAGCAGCTTGGCAGGGGCGATGGGGTATGGCTACACCTTC
d_call: TRBD2; j_call: TRBJ2-1; clone_size: .; v_call: TRBV7-2; cdr3_aa: CASSLVGTSGRGDNEQFF; cdr3_nt: TGTGCCAGCAGCTTAGTGGGAACTAGCGGCCGAGGAGACAATGAGCAGTTCTTC
d_call: .; j_call: TRBJ2-7; clone_size: .; v_call: TRBV11-2; cdr3_aa: CASSPTYSEQYF; cdr3_nt: TGTGCCAGCAGCCCGACCTATTCCGAGCAGTACTTC
d_call: TRBD1; j_call: TRBJ2-5; clone_size: .; v_call: TRBV7-9; cdr3_aa: CASSFSGTGDWETQYF; cdr3_nt: TGTGCCAGCAGCTTTTCCGGGACAGGGGATTGGGAGACCCAGTACTTC
d_call: .; j_call: TRBJ1-5; clone_size: .; v_call: TRBV27; cdr3_aa: CASSLSFTGYGQPQHF; cdr3_nt: TGTGCCAGCAGTTTATCATTTACAGGGTACGGTCAGCCCCAGCATTTT
d_call: .; j_call: TRBJ2-5; clone_size: .; v_call: TRBV7-6; cdr3_aa: CASSPLSGTMDGTQYF; cdr3_nt: TGTGCCAGCAGCCCACTTTCCGGGACCATGGATGGGACCCAGTACTTC
d_call: .; j_call: TRBJ1-2; clone_size: .; v_call: TRBV5-1; cdr3_aa: CASSLDEGGVYGYTF; cdr3_nt: TGCGCCAGCAGCTTGGATGAAGGGGGGGTCTATGGCTACACCTTC
d_call: .; j_call: TRBJ2-3; clone_size: .; v_call: TRBV9; cdr3_aa: CASSVAGRDTQYF; cdr3_nt: TGTGCCAGCAGCGTAGCGGGGAGGGATACGCAGTATTTT
d_call: .; j_call: TRBJ2-3; clone_size: few; v_call: TRBV5-1; cdr3_aa: CASSLVTRTDTQYF; cdr3_nt: TGCGCCAGCAGCTTGGTCACGAGGACAGATACGCAGTATTTT
d_call: TRBD1; j_call: TRBJ1-2; clone_size: .; v_call: TRBV5-6; cdr3_aa: CASSSGTGRDYGYTF; cdr3_nt: TGTGCCAGCAGCTCGGGGACAGGGAGAGACTATGGCTACACCTTC
d_call: .; j_call: TRBJ1-2; clone_size: .; v_call: TRBV6-5; cdr3_aa: CASSKGINYGYTF; cdr3_nt: TGTGCCAGCAGTAAGGGAATCAACTATGGCTACACCTTC
d_call: .; j_call: TRBJ1-1; clone_size: .; v_call: TRBV7-9; cdr3_aa: CASSPVPDTEAFF; cdr3_nt: TGTGCCAGCAGCCCCGTCCCGGACACTGAAGCTTTCTTT
d_call: .; j_call: TRBJ2-7; clone_size: .; v_call: TRBV3-1/TRBV3-2; cdr3_aa: CASSQGRHVSYEQYF; cdr3_nt: TGTGCCAGCAGCCAAGGGCGACACGTTTCCTACGAGCAGTACTTC
d_call: .; j_call: TRBJ1-2; clone_size: .; v_call: TRBV9; cdr3_aa: CASSAPPKGGYTF; cdr3_nt: TGTGCCAGCAGCGCACCACCAAAGGGCGGCTACACCTTC
d_call: .; j_call: TRBJ2-3; clone_size: .; v_call: TRBV6-4; cdr3_aa: CASSDSGAGASDTQYF; cdr3_nt: TGTGCCAGCAGTGACTCGGGGGCGGGAGCCTCAGATACGCAGTATTTT
d_call: .; j_call: TRBJ1-2; clone_size: once; v_call: TRBV7-9; cdr3_aa: CASSSSWDYGYTF; cdr3_nt: TGTGCCAGCAGCTCGTCCTGGGACTATGGCTACACCTTC
d_call: TRBD2; j_call: TRBJ2-7; clone_size: .; v_call: TRBV28; cdr3_aa: CASSTPGLASFF; cdr3_nt: TGTGCCAGCAGTACGCCGGGACTAGCTTCTTTCTTC
d_call: TRBD2; j_call: TRBJ2-3; clone_size: .; v_call: TRBV4-3; cdr3_aa: CASSQDRRAGGGTDTQYF; cdr3_nt: TGCGCCAGCAGCCAAGATAGACGAGCGGGAGGGGGCACAGATACGCAGTATTTT
d_call: .; j_call: TRBJ2-4; clone_size: .; v_call: TRBV27; cdr3_aa: CASSLSAPGARAKNIQYF; cdr3_nt: TGTGCCAGCAGTTTATCGGCTCCGGGGGCTCGGGCCAAAAACATTCAGTACTTC
d_call: .; j_call: TRBJ1-4; clone_size: .; v_call: TRBV19; cdr3_aa: CASTQTPGLLTNEKLFF; cdr3_nt: TGTGCCAGTACCCAAACCCCAGGCCTCCTCACTAATGAAAAACTGTTTTTT
d_call: .; j_call: TRBJ1-2; clone_size: .; v_call: TRBV7-9; cdr3_aa: CASSLTETNYGYTF; cdr3_nt: TGTGCCAGCAGCTTGACGGAGACTAACTATGGCTACACCTTC
d_call: TRBD2; j_call: TRBJ2-1; clone_size: .; v_call: TRBV11-2; cdr3_aa: CASSLAGLAGGRAYEQFF; cdr3_nt: TGTGCCAGCAGCTTAGCTGGTCTAGCGGGAGGCAGGGCTTATGAGCAGTTCTTC
d_call: .; j_call: TRBJ1-2; clone_size: .; v_call: TRBV27; cdr3_aa: CASSLAPTYGYTF; cdr3_nt: TGTGCCAGCAGTTTGGCGCCGACCTATGGCTACACCTTC
d_call: .; j_call: TRBJ2-1; clone_size: .; v_call: TRBV12-3/TRBV12-4; cdr3_aa: CASSLFPGLQFF; cdr3_nt: TGTGCCAGCAGTTTATTCCCGGGGTTGCAGTTCTTC